A selection of T cell receptor beta chains follows, all from one sample in a study of cytomegalovirus exposure and HLA in healthy donors. Generated by immunoSEQ multiplex PCR, the TCRdb table keeps only in-frame clones and is missing some. The sample records under 200,000 clones, less than 80% being singletons. Material for sequencing was PBMCs. Source of these receptors: a man aged 35-49 years in good health and CMV-seronegative. CDR3s include the opening cysteine and the closing phenylalanine or tryptophan. A D gene is named only where the DNA matches it firmly. Expanded clones are given a class, and other clones once, few, many or no size at all.

V	D	size	J	DNA	CDR3
TRBV19	TRBD1	NA	TRBJ2-5	TGTGCCAGTAGAATAACAGGGGGTAAGACCCAGTACTTC	CASRITGGKTQYF
TRBV11-2	TRBD2	NA	TRBJ2-1	TGTGCCAGCAGCTGGACTAGCGGGAGTAGCGAGCAGTTCTTC	CASSWTSGSSEQFF
TRBV11-2	TRBD1	NA	TRBJ1-1	TGTGCCAGCAGCTTAGGCGGACAGGGGGATACTGAAGCTTTCTTT	CASSLGGQGDTEAFF
TRBV7-6	TRBD1	NA	TRBJ1-4	TGTGCCAGCAGCTTAGAGACAGGGCAGGGGGAAAAACTGTTTTTT	CASSLETGQGEKLFF
TRBV6-6	NA	NA	TRBJ2-3	TGTGCCAGCAGTTACCGTGGTAGCTTTATGGATACGCAGTATTTT	CASSYRGSFMDTQYF
TRBV25-1	TRBD1	NA	TRBJ1-4	TGTGCCAGCAGTCGCCAACAGGGGGCCAGTGAAAAACTGTTTTTT	CASSRQQGASEKLFF
TRBV7-2	NA	few	TRBJ2-7	TGTGCCAGCAGCTTATACAGGGTCTACGAGCAGTACTTC	CASSLYRVYEQYF
TRBV25-1	NA	NA	TRBJ1-4	TGTGCCAGCACTGACGCAACTAATGAAAAACTGTTTTTT	CASTDATNEKLFF
TRBV28	NA	NA	TRBJ2-5	TGTGCCAGCAGCCCCGGAGGGTTAGGGCAAGAGACCCAGTACTTC	CASSPGGLGQETQYF
TRBV4-1	TRBD1	NA	TRBJ1-2	TGCGCCAGCACCATGCCAGGGGGAAATGGCTACACCTTC	CASTMPGGNGYTF
TRBV19	NA	NA	TRBJ2-1	TGTGCCAGTAAGTCCAGCGGAGAGCAATACAATGAGCAGTTCTTC	CASKSSGEQYNEQFF
TRBV19	NA	NA	TRBJ2-1	TGTGCCAGTAGTATAGGAGGTTGGGACAATGAGCAGTTCTTC	CASSIGGWDNEQFF
TRBV15	NA	NA	TRBJ1-1	TGTGCCACCAGCGGACCGGGGGGCGCGGGCACTGAAGCTTTCTTT	CATSGPGGAGTEAFF
TRBV9	NA	NA	TRBJ2-7	TGTGCCAGCAGCGTAGGGCAGGGCCACTACGAGCAGTACTTC	CASSVGQGHYEQYF
TRBV28	NA	few	TRBJ1-5	TGTGCCAGCAGTTCCCCAGCCCGGGGGTATCAGCCCCAGCATTTT	CASSSPARGYQPQHF
TRBV30	NA	NA	TRBJ1-3	TGTGCCTGGAGGGTGACAGCTAGGGGCTCTGGAAGCACCATATATTTT	CAWRVTARGSGSTIYF
TRBV9	NA	NA	TRBJ2-3	TGTGCCAGCAGCCCCTCGTCTAGCATGGCAGATACGCAGTATTTT	CASSPSSSMADTQYF